This is a list of T cell receptor beta chains from one sample in a study of blood T cells in healthy people across ages. TCRdb independently ran MiXCR on the 5' RACE reads; one entry per CDR3 protein. The table records about 1 million distinct CDR3 sequences, more than 40% of them present only once. Sequenced: blood. The receptor set was obtained from a woman aged 55-69 years in good health. The CDR3 runs from the conserved cysteine through the conserved F or W. Each record gives: J gene, clone size, D gene, V gene, CDR3 protein, CDR3 DNA. D genes are given only for firm matches. Clone size appears in some rows only: once, few, many, or a class for an expanded clone.

TRBJ2-6,.,.,TRBV7-8,CASRQTAGANVLTF,TGTGCCAGCAGGCAGACGGCTGGGGCCAACGTCCTGACTTTC
TRBJ2-5,.,.,TRBV20-1,CSAESLGQETQYF,TGCAGTGCTGAATCGCTGGGCCAAGAGACCCAGTACTTC
TRBJ2-7,few,TRBD2,TRBV20-1,CSATSGRAGNEQYF,TGCAGTGCTACTAGCGGGAGGGCCGGGAACGAGCAGTACTTC
TRBJ2-7,few,.,TRBV10-3,CAISGDYEQYF,TGTGCCATCAGCGGGGACTACGAGCAGTACTTC
TRBJ2-7,many,.,TRBV7-2,CASSLAGRKAYEQYF,TGTGCCAGCAGCTTAGCCGGCAGGAAAGCCTACGAGCAGTACTTC
TRBJ2-5,once,.,TRBV29-1,CSVVGLGRVKETQYF,TGCAGCGTTGTGGGATTGGGTAGGGTAAAAGAGACCCAGTACTTC
TRBJ2-4,.,.,TRBV14,CASSQDRGAKNIQYF,TGTGCCAGCAGCCAAGATCGCGGAGCCAAAAACATTCAGTACTTC
TRBJ2-7,.,TRBD2,TRBV16,CASSHTPSTSGGTYEQYF,TGTGCCAGCAGCCACACCCCGTCTACTAGCGGGGGTACCTACGAGCAGTACTTC
TRBJ2-3,.,.,TRBV5-1,CPQLGITDTQYF,TGCCCCCAGTTGGGGATCACAGATACGCAGTATTTT
TRBJ2-1,.,.,TRBV11-2,CASSLVGSGEQFF,TGTGCCAGCAGCTTAGTGGGCAGCGGTGAGCAGTTCTTC
TRBJ2-1,few,TRBD2,TRBV20-1,CSVIAGVSSYNEQFF,TGCAGTGTTATAGCGGGAGTTAGCTCCTACAATGAGCAGTTCTTC
TRBJ2-7,.,.,TRBV7-9,CASSPKGGEDSYEQYF,TGTGCCAGCAGCCCCAAGGGGGGGGAGGATTCCTACGAGCAGTACTTC
TRBJ2-5,.,.,TRBV21-1,CAGTLQGGDEQYF,TGTGCCGGCACCCTCCAGGGGGGCGATGAGCAGTACTTC